This T cell receptor beta chain is drawn from a study of blood T cell repertoires in COVID-19. On the study more broadly: Italy, Spain and the United States were the sources of the convalescent and acute COVID-19 samples. The analysed material was cDNA or gDNA that came from T cells, B-cell-depleted T cells, or PBMCs.

Original handling: Amplification of reference gene primers provided the estimated nucleated cell counts. Sequencing used immunoSEQ multiplex PCR; TCRdb keeps in-frame clones, though not all of them. V and J calls plus clone size are reproduced from that table; the DNA served to infer D and trimming. Found here are fewer than 300,000 clones, around 85% of them singletons; the top ten hold approximately 5.1%. Per germline, CDR1 MNHNY and CDR2 SVGAGI (reference sequence). V shed 7 bases, J shed 2 bases, and the junction held 5 bases outside the gene matches. The CDR3 runs 14 residues. The TCR was taken from a middle-aged man with active or convalescent COVID-19. This rearrangement joins TRBV6-6 to TRBJ2-7; 10 positions agree with TRBD1. Sequenced sample: peripheral blood. The CDR3 here is CASKSTGGPYEQYF. CDR3 nucleotide sequence: TGTGCCAGCAAATCGACAGGGGGCCCCTACGAGCAGTACTTC.